This record concerns one TCR beta chain sequence. Its binding antigen is unknown. No base quality values were provided; no much bigger clone lies one nucleotide off. This specimen belongs to a study of blood T cells in healthy people across ages (dated by TCRdb to the mid-2010s). Notes on the research overall: In model experiments, template switching captured roughly one uniquely barcoded TCR beta cDNA molecule for every two T cells. Using deep sequencing normalized with unique cDNA molecular identifiers, the study measured how TCR beta repertoire diversity changes with age. Donors were grouped into four age groups: young (average approximately 15 years), middle-aged (approximately 41), aged (62) and long-lived (about 90). For two donors (one aged 18 to 29 and one aged 80 or older), the study analyzed two additional independent replicas of 1 million unique cDNA reads from the same blood draw. Study-wide conclusions, independent of this receptor: Because profiling used bulk unsorted PBMCs, naive and antigen-experienced compartments could not be compared conclusively. Estimates of total diversity from one million sequenced T cells were regarded as lower bounds and underestimates. As age increased, observed TCR beta diversity per million T cells dropped in a roughly linear way, and a significant reduction was already evident by age around 41. Because donor CMV infection status was unknown, age-related changes in expanded clonotypes were potentially confounded. Observed TCR beta diversity correlated strongly with the percentage of naive T cells measured by flow cytometry. Compared with the aged group, the long-lived group had more naive CD4+ T cells, fewer expanded clones and increased TCR diversity, suggesting age selection.

Relative to germline, V is 5 bases shorter and J is 0 bases shorter, with 14 bases between their ends. In the germline V gene, CDR1 corresponds to MNHEY and CDR2 to SVGEGT. Counted from cysteine to phenylalanine, this CDR3 has 17 amino acids. Only the CDR3 region is kept as DNA, spanning 51 bases read in frame from base 1. Donors were 35 to 40 systemically healthy Caucasian individuals from Russia aged roughly 6 to 90 years. Each donor gave approximately 10 milliliters of peripheral blood, collected into EDTA-treated Vacutainer tubes. Ficoll-Paque density-gradient centrifugation was used to isolate PBMCs, with at least 6.5 million per sample. Total RNA, at least 5.5 micrograms per sample, was extracted from PBMCs with Trizol reagent. For every donor, an aliquot of PBMCs went through flow cytometry to measure the percentages of naive CD45RAhigh/CD27high T cells. Library creation used 5' RACE. The instrument was an Illumina HiSeq 2500. The second PCR ran for roughly 6 to 11 cycles and used a J-beta primer mix along with a sample-barcoded 5' primer. Each TCR beta cDNA molecule received a unique molecular identifier from a template-switch 5' adaptor carrying 12 random nucleotides. At least 2.5 million CDR3-containing paired-end reads were obtained from each sample. All of the RNA was converted into first-strand cDNA using the Mint cDNA synthesis kit, with a TRBC-specific oligonucleotide serving as the primer. After uracil-DNA glycosylase treatment, a first 18-cycle PCR used universal primers M1SS and BC2_uni_R on all cDNA. The authors processed their data as follows. For normalization, 1 million high-quality reads were randomly selected from each sample, with every read carrying a distinct molecular identifier. Reads with shared molecular identifiers were discarded instead of being binned into consensus sequences. MiTCR, with a Q25 quality threshold and the strictest error-elimination algorithm, was used for CDR3 identification, clonotype clustering and error correction. A nonparametric unseen species model using Euler transformation provided a lower-bound estimate of total TCR beta diversity. TCRdb itself trimmed the public reads at Q25 with fastp, ran MiXCR and retained productive beta chains. Duplicate CDR3 protein sequences are folded into a single record with the most common DNA and genes. These V and J calls rely on TCRdb rather than the paper's analysis. The table for this sample lists approximately 900,000 distinct CDR3 sequences; roughly 28% of them were counted only once. The top ten clonotypes cover roughly 10% of the sample.

This sample was also put to use in a study of T cells of mothers and their children. As the second study states: The donors were nine systemically healthy Caucasian individuals, made up of three mothers and their six children. cDNA synthesis used all of the extracted RNA, with roughly 1.5 ug of RNA in each 15 ul reaction. In the second PCR, the M1S primer introduced both the sample barcodes and 2-4 random nucleotides. Over 8 million TCR beta CDR3 reads came from each mother, compared with around 3 million reads from each child. TCR recombination output is similarly shaped by thymic selection in related and unrelated pairs, with a minor effect exerted by inherited differences. Normalized repertoire overlap was always found to be slightly, but never significantly, higher in related mother-child pairs than in unrelated mother-child pairs. Persistent microchimeric T cell clones were not detected, at a sensitivity of 85 to 100 clones per million clonotypes. Deep NGS was used in the study to compare the TCR beta repertoires of mothers and children and to look for features that separate related mother-child pairs from unrelated individuals. On average, the children were roughly 11 +/- 4 years old, while the mothers were approximately 41 +/- 4 years old. After adapter ligation was performed with NEBNext reagents, the libraries were sequenced on an Illumina HiSeq 2000 with 100+100 nt paired-end reads. To prevent cross-contamination, the mother and child libraries were prepared a month apart and were sequenced in separate runs. Each donor had between about 450,000 and 2,300,000 distinct TCR beta clonotypes identified. Naive TCR beta clonotypes were estimated from low-frequency clonotypes matched to each donor's FACS-determined naive share, without sorting.

The sample consisted of blood. The receptor was isolated from a woman aged 40 to 49 in good health. Recombination connected TRBV6-2 or TRBV6-3 to TRBJ1-6; too little of a D gene remains to name it. The DNA is TGTGCCAGCAGTGACCTGAAGTCACTCTCCTATAATTCACCCCTCCACTTT. It translates to CASSDLKSLSYNSPLHF.